Sequencing of this T cell receptor beta chain was carried out in a study of T cell responses to AZD1222 COVID-19 vaccine. Findings and limits, study-wide: Repertoires were obtained solely post-peak T cell response. Targeting of unmutated variant regions was reportedly seen in nearly half of spike-specific TCRs.

This clone has at least ten counts. Its antigen is not identified. The CDR3 runs 14 residues. The germline V gene has CDR1 LNHDA and CDR2 SQIVND (reference sequence). The V end lost 3 bases, the J end lost 5 bases, and 11 bases lay between the germline ends. The assay was immunoSEQ multiplex PCR, and TCRdb's table has in-frame clones only and misses some. Here the sample spans over 50,000 clones, approximately 80% being singletons. V gene TRBV19 combines with J gene TRBJ1-5; tentatively, D is TRBD1 (5 bases). The starting material was peripheral blood, obtained 28 days after the second AZD1222 dose. The source of this sequence is an adult who received the AZD1222 COVID-19 vaccine. CDR3 sequence (DNA): TGTGCCAGTAGTATCCCCCTGGGGGATCAGCCCCAGCATTTT. This encodes CASSIPLGDQPQHF.